Shown below are 6 T cell receptor beta chains from a single sample sequenced in a study of blood T cell repertoires in COVID-19. Only in-frame clones appear in the TCRdb table, and some are missing; sequencing was by immunoSEQ multiplex PCR. The sample has roughly 410,000 clones, more than 75% seen once. Sequencing was carried out using peripheral blood. All receptors come from a woman aged 55 to 70 with COVID-19, enrolled during active disease.

CDR3: CASRADRTNYGYTF. In DNA form, the CDR3 reads TGCGCCAGCAGGGCGGACAGGACTAACTATGGCTACACCTTC. The chain is built from TRBV5-1 and TRBJ1-2; 7 bases fit TRBD1. The germline V gene has CDR1 SGHRS and CDR2 YFSETQ. The CDR3 totals 14 residues. V lost 5 bases, J lost 0 bases, and 4 bases stayed unmatched.

This rearrangement joins TRBV3-1 (or the pseudogene TRBV3-2) to TRBJ2-5, with D possibly TRBD2 on 6 matching bases. Germline V gene data show CDR1 as LGHDT and CDR2 as YNNKEL (reference sequence). Trimming removed 0 bases at V and 7 bases at J, with 12 bases between. The CDR3 has 14 amino acids. The CDR3 loop is CASSQDSGRGTQYF. In nucleotides, the CDR3 is TGTGCCAGCAGCCAAGATTCAGGGCGGGGGACCCAGTACTTC.

This rearrangement joins TRBV19 to TRBJ2-7, with D unresolved. The CDR3 is made up of 14 amino acids. Trimming pared 5 bases from V and 1 base from J, leaving 12 bases between. Germline values: CDR1 LNHDA, CDR2 SQIVND (reference sequence). As DNA, the CDR3 is TGTGCCAGTAGTCGCTCTAGTGGGTCCTACGAGCAGTACTTC. This sequence encodes CASSRSSGSYEQYF.

J is TRBJ2-2 and V is TRBV5-1, with 11 bases aligning to TRBD1. This CDR3 contains 17 residues. From germline, CDR1 is SGHRS and CDR2 YFSETQ. Unmatched junction bases numbered 10, after V lost 4 bases and J lost 5 bases. CDR3 amino acids: CASSLGQGATTTGELFF. The DNA for the CDR3 is TGCGCCAGCAGCCTAGGACAGGGGGCGACGACGACCGGGGAGCTGTTTTTT.

The chain joins TRBV18 to TRBJ2-4, with 7 positions matching TRBD1. The CDR3 consists of 16 residues. Per the germline V gene, CDR1 is KGHSH and CDR2 is LQKENI. V shed 4 bases, J shed 6 bases, and the junction held 12 bases outside the gene matches. In DNA form, the CDR3 reads TGTGCCAGCTCACACTTGGGACAGACCTTAAGAAACATTCAGTACTTC. It specifies CASSHLGQTLRNIQYF.

This chain uses TRBV7-2 with TRBJ1-2, with a tentative D call TRBD1 (5 bases). The V end was cut by 2 bases, the J end by 3 bases, with 10 bases between. The CDR3 spans 14 residues. Germline loops: CDR1 SGHTA, CDR2 FQGNSA. The CDR3 DNA reads as TGTGCCAGCAGCTTAAGGGGTATACACTATGGCTACACCTTC. Amino acids: CASSLRGIHYGYTF.